These 8 T cell receptor beta chains share one sample of origin, sequenced in a study of OX40 agonist ivuxolimab in advanced cancers. Sequencing was performed with immunoSEQ multiplex PCR; in TCRdb, only in-frame clones are kept and a portion is missing. In the table there are approximately 91,000 clones, more than 75% of which are singletons. The sample consisted of CD4+ or CD8+ T cells sorted from blood, taken in a trial of the OX40 agonist ivuxolimab. These receptors came from an adult with an advanced solid tumor such as melanoma, head and neck, liver or kidney cancer.

V is TRBV5-6 and J is TRBJ2-3; tentatively, D is TRBD2 (6 bases). The V and J ends lost 4 bases and 4 bases respectively, with 19 bases between them. Germline V gene data show CDR1 as SGHDT and CDR2 as YYEEEE. This CDR3 spans 16 amino acids. In DNA, the CDR3 is TGTGCCAGCAGCACCCGAATGGGACTCCTCCCAGATACGCAGTATTTT. Its protein is CASSTRMGLLPDTQYF.

The rearrangement uses TRBV7-6 and TRBJ1-1; D is unresolved. Trimming pared 2 bases from V and 5 bases from J, leaving 12 bases between. Germline V gene sequence: CDR1 SGHVS, CDR2 FNYEAQ. The CDR3 is 14 residues long. The CDR3 coding sequence is TGTGCCAGCAGCTTAAGGCAAGTGGGGACTGAAGCTTTCTTT. Translated: CASSLRQVGTEAFF.

The chain employs TRBV6-5 and TRBJ2-3; no clear D. This CDR3 region has 15 residues. V lost 5 bases and J lost 0, with 12 bases in between. CDR1 and CDR2 from the germline V gene are MNHEY and SVGAGI. The CDR3 spells CASSPGWRSTDTQYF. The CDR3, as DNA: TGTGCCAGCAGTCCCGGATGGAGAAGCACAGATACGCAGTATTTT.

J is TRBJ2-3 and V is TRBV23-1; tentatively, D is TRBD2 (5 bases). TRBV23-1 is noted as an ORF with a role that remains uncertain. Trimming took off 0 bases at V and 4 bases at J, with 20 bases between the two ends. This CDR3 contains 18 residues. The CDR3 DNA is TGCGCCAGCAGTCAATCATCGGGTGGCGGGCCCTTCGCAGATACGCAGTATTTT. It translates to CASSQSSGGGPFADTQYF.

This chain joins TRBV6-6 and TRBJ1-2; 7 bases agree with TRBD1. There are 15 residues in the CDR3. J gave up 3 bases and V 2 bases, and 6 bases lay outside the gene matches. The germline V gene encodes CDR1 MNHNY and CDR2 SVGAGI (reference sequence). CDR3 protein: CASSYQEGAYYGYTF. The DNA for the CDR3 is TGTGCCAGCAGTTACCAAGAGGGGGCCTACTATGGCTACACCTTC.

DNA of the CDR3: TGTGCCAGCAGTGGGGGGACAGGCCTCAATGAAAAACTGTTTTTT. Translation: CASSGGTGLNEKLFF. The chain uses TRBV5-6 and TRBJ1-4; TRBD1 matches 8 bases. CDR3 length: 15 residues. The germline V gene has CDR1 SGHDT and CDR2 YYEEEE. Trimming took 5 bases from V and 5 from J; bases not matched to a gene: 8.

The sample holds a few counts of this clone. The chain couples TRBV4-3 to TRBJ1-5; D is uncertain. Germline CDR1 LGHNA, CDR2 YSLEER. CDR3 length: 14 amino acids. V lost 0 bases and J lost 8, with 11 bases in between. CDR3 nucleotide sequence: TGCGCCAGCAGCCAAGATGGTCGGTCGGAGCCCCAGCATTTT. This sequence encodes CASSQDGRSEPQHF.

The gene calls are TRBV4-2 and TRBJ1-5; tentative D call: TRBD1 (6 bases). This CDR3 spans 15 amino acids. Germline assignment: CDR1 LGHNA and CDR2 YNFKEQ. Deletions cut 4 bases from V and 1 base from J, with 11 bases between. The CDR3 DNA follows: TGTGCCAGCAGCCTCCGGACAGAGAGCAATCAGCCCCAGCATTTT. It codes for CASSLRTESNQPQHF.